This TCR beta chain was obtained from a study of blood T cell repertoires in COVID-19 (dated by TCRdb to the early 2020s). Background on the whole study: Samples from collaborators originated in the United States, Italy and Spain and spanned both the acute and convalescent phases of COVID-19. The material from the prospective study consisted of cDNA or gDNA derived from T cells, B-cell-depleted T cells, or PBMCs. HLA class I and class II types, where available, came from metadata supplied by the sample provider rather than from assay-based typing. Sample metadata almost always included a de-identified subject ID, COVID-19 status, age in years and sex. Samples came from the ongoing ImmuneRACE study (first 160 participants) plus 1,254 subjects from 6 global collaborators. The repertoires were made available in a free public database intended to serve as a resource for research on the immune response to SARS-CoV-2. Deeply sampled blood TCRbeta repertoires from subjects exposed to, actively infected with, or recovered from COVID-19 were included in the dataset. What the study reported, not specific to this receptor: Clinical and demographic metadata were provided uncurated, with the amount varying by source and participant.

This clone was detected a few times. Its antigen specificity is not known. Base qualities are not provided; no much larger clone lies one nucleotide away. TCRbeta CDR3 regions were amplified from genomic DNA using the immunoSEQ Assay, a bias-controlled multiplex PCR. The study's own analysis went as follows. Nucleated cell counts per sample were estimated from amplification of reference gene primers within the assay. Sequence reads were collapsed and filtered to measure the absolute abundance of every unique TCRbeta CDR3 rearrangement. For each sample, productive Simpson clonality was calculated as the square root of Simpson's diversity index across productive rearrangements. As stored in TCRdb, this immuneACCESS dataset retains in-frame rearrangements with V and J assigned. A fraction of the clones does not appear; measured against another copy, unresolved V genes explain less than half of the discrepancy, and the remainder lacks a known reason. From that table come the V and J calls and clone size; the DNA was used to work out D and trimming. This sample is represented by about 97,000 clones; approximately 90% of them were singletons. Of the sample, roughly a sixth is held by the ten largest clones.

The collaborating institutions used their own protocols to collect whole blood in K2EDTA tubes. For TCRbeta analysis, collaborator samples were shipped as frozen whole blood, as isolated PBMCs, or as DNA extracted from either sample type. This clonotype was sampled from a man between 45 and 60 years old with acute or convalescent COVID-19. The sequenced sample consisted of peripheral blood.

The nucleotides are TGTGCCAGCAAAGGACAGGGGGCCGGCACTGAAGCTTTCTTT. Translated, it gives CASKGQGAGTEAFF. The chain joins TRBV2 to TRBJ1-1; the central 11 bases match TRBD1. The CDR3 numbers 14 residues from cysteine through phenylalanine. This entry keeps only the CDR3 DNA: 42 bases, framed from base 1. Based on the germline V gene, the CDR1 and CDR2 sequences are SNHLY and FYNNEI. V has 7 bases trimmed and J has 4 bases trimmed; junction bases matching no gene number 5.